These 21 T cell receptor beta chains originate from one sample sequenced in a study of blood T cell repertoires in COVID-19. Sequencing was performed with immunoSEQ multiplex PCR; in TCRdb, only in-frame clones are kept and a portion is missing. The table includes hundreds of thousands of clones, around 86% detected once. Sequencing was carried out using peripheral blood. These TCRs come from a woman aged 25 to 39 who had recovered from COVID-19.

The chain joins TRBV5-4 to TRBJ1-1; 10 bases align to TRBD1. Germline-derived CDR1 and CDR2 are SGHNT and YYREEE (reference sequence). The V gene end was trimmed by 4 bases and the J gene end by 10 bases; junction bases not matched to a gene: 10. The CDR3 sequence is 14 residues long. The CDR3 region is CASSGTGTGEGAFF. The CDR3 coding sequence is TGTGCCAGCAGCGGGACCGGGACAGGGGAAGGAGCTTTCTTT.

The count of this clone is one. The chain employs TRBV11-3 and TRBJ2-2; D is ambiguous. Trimming pared 1 base from V and 4 bases from J, leaving 10 bases between. CDR1 and CDR2 from the germline V gene are SGHNT and YENEEA. The CDR3 loop spans 15 amino acids. The CDR3 sequence is CASSLVGASTGELFF. In nucleotides, the CDR3 is TGTGCCAGCAGCTTAGTGGGCGCATCCACCGGGGAGCTGTTTTTT.

The chain recombines TRBV5-1 with TRBJ2-7; no clear D gene. This CDR3 comprises 13 residues. Trimming left V 3 bases short and J 0 bases short, with 7 bases between. Germline assignment: CDR1 SGHRS and CDR2 YFSETQ. The CDR3 here is CASSWATSYEQYF. The CDR3 DNA reads as TGCGCCAGCAGCTGGGCCACCTCCTACGAGCAGTACTTC.

The rearrangement links TRBV27 to TRBJ2-6; D not certain. Trimming took off 4 bases at V and 3 bases at J, with 7 bases between the two ends. The CDR3 is 14 residues long. Germline V CDR1 and CDR2: MNHEY, SMNVEV (reference sequence). The CDR3 here is CASSSIGGANVLTF. The CDR3, as DNA: TGTGCCAGCAGTTCAATCGGTGGGGCCAACGTCCTGACTTTC.

The chain carries TRBV18 and TRBJ1-3, with D possibly TRBD1 on 5 matching bases. The V gene lost 3 bases and the J gene lost 2 bases, with 11 bases spanning the gap. There are 15 residues in the CDR3. CDR1 and CDR2 from the germline V gene are KGHSH and LQKENI. In DNA form, the CDR3 reads TGTGCCAGCTCACCTGAGACAGCACCTGGAAACACCATATATTTT. As protein: CASSPETAPGNTIYF.

The table lists this clone with a few counts. The V gene is TRBV2, the J gene TRBJ2-5; TRBD1 might be the D (6 bases). V lost 7 bases, J lost 5 bases, and 17 bases lay in between. Germline V CDR1 and CDR2: SNHLY, FYNNEI. This CDR3 has 14 residues. Here the CDR3 reads CASTGTYMGETQYF. The CDR3 nucleotides read TGTGCCAGCACCGGGACATATATGGGGGAGACCCAGTACTTC.

V usage is TRBV10-2 and J usage is TRBJ1-6, with TRBD1 matching 9 bases. The CDR3 length is 16 residues. V lost 4 bases and J lost 0; bases outside the gene matches: 1. CDR1 and CDR2 (germline): WSHSY, SAAADI. The DNA of the CDR3 is TGCGCCAGCAGTGCGACAGGGGGCTCCTATAATTCACCCCTCCACTTT. Residues: CASSATGGSYNSPLHF.

In DNA form, the CDR3 reads TGTGCCAGCAGTGAACTGGGCCAGGGGACCTACGAGCAGTACTTC. Its protein is CASSELGQGTYEQYF. V and J are TRBV2 and TRBJ2-7; possibly TRBD1 for D (6 bases). This CDR3 spans 15 amino acids. V lost 2 bases and J lost 2, with 13 bases in between. The germline gives CDR1 SNHLY, CDR2 FYNNEI.

The chain carries TRBV2 and TRBJ1-2; D is unclear. V lost 5 bases, J lost 2 bases, and 18 bases lay in between. This CDR3 has 16 amino acids. Germline V CDR1 and CDR2: SNHLY, FYNNEI. CDR3 nucleotide sequence: TGTGCCAGCAGTCGCGGCTCAAATTCGGTGAACTATGGCTACACCTTC. Residues: CASSRGSNSVNYGYTF.

The J gene is TRBJ2-5, the V gene TRBV6-5; 7 nucleotides align to TRBD1. V was pared by 5 bases and J by 3 bases, with 3 bases of the junction left unmatched. Germline CDR1 and CDR2: MNHEY and SVGAGI. This CDR3 spans 13 amino acids. Written as DNA, the CDR3 is TGTGCCAGCAGTCCCGACAGGGAAGAGACCCAGTACTTC. The encoded protein is CASSPDREETQYF.

This chain links TRBV28 with TRBJ1-2; no reliable D call. Trimming pared 2 bases from V and 6 bases from J, leaving 13 bases between. The germline V gene encodes CDR1 MDHEN and CDR2 SYDVKM. The CDR3 is 14 amino acids. The CDR3 bases are TGTGCCAGCAGTTTAGAAAGAGGGAGGGATGGCTACACCTTC. This sequence encodes CASSLERGRDGYTF.

V usage is TRBV19 and J usage is TRBJ2-7; weak D call: TRBD2 (6 bases). CDR3 length: 14 residues. Germline V gene sequence: CDR1 LNHDA, CDR2 SQIVND (reference sequence). Trimming left V 6 bases short and J 2 bases short, with 14 bases between. CDR3 coding DNA: TGTGCCAGTAGCCCTATACTAGCTGCCTACGAGCAGTACTTC. Amino acid sequence: CASSPILAAYEQYF.

In regard to this clone: The same CDR3 arises from other DNA sequences in this sample as well. This chain links TRBV18 with TRBJ1-1; tentative D call: TRBD1 (5 bases). CDR3 length equals 14 residues. Per germline, CDR1 KGHSH and CDR2 LQKENI. Trimming pared 3 bases from V and 1 base from J, leaving 9 bases between. The CDR3 region is CASSPRGKNTEAFF. For the CDR3, the DNA is TGTGCCAGCTCACCTAGGGGAAAGAACACTGAAGCTTTCTTT.

This clone was observed a single time. This chain joins TRBV4-1 and TRBJ1-2; weak D call: TRBD1 (6 bases). Trimming left V 1 base short and J 7 bases short, with 22 bases between. Per the germline V gene, CDR1 is MGHRA and CDR2 is YSYEKL. The CDR3 is made up of 17 amino acids. This CDR3 reads CASSQVYLRGGARGYTF. The CDR3 nucleotides are TGCGCCAGCAGCCAAGTCTATTTAAGGGGGGGGGCGCGTGGCTACACCTTC.

V is TRBV2 and J is TRBJ2-7, with 7 bases matching TRBD2. The CDR3 has 13 residues. CDR1 is SNHLY, CDR2 FYNNEI, per germline. The ends lost 7 bases at V and 3 bases at J; junction bases unmatched: 6. The CDR3 here is CASIAGVGYEQYF. In nucleotides, the CDR3 is TGTGCCAGCATTGCGGGAGTCGGCTACGAGCAGTACTTC.

The chain recombines TRBV21-1 with TRBJ2-2; the table assigns TRBD1, which was not confirmed against the DNA. TRBV21-1 is a documented pseudogene. The CDR3 runs 16 residues. In DNA form, the CDR3 reads TGTGCCAGCCGAACTCGGGACAGAAGGAACACCGGGGAGCTGTTTTTT. It translates to CASRTRDRRNTGELFF.

CDR3 in amino acids: CASSGKDRGFTDTQYF. The CDR3 region has the DNA TGTGCCAGCAGCGGGAAGGACAGGGGCTTCACAGATACGCAGTATTTT. The chain recombines TRBV5-4 with TRBJ2-3; 9 bases agree with TRBD1. This CDR3 has 16 amino acids. V gave up 4 bases and J gave up 2 bases; unmatched junction bases: 8. Germline CDR1 reads SGHNT; CDR2 reads YYREEE (reference sequence).

The chain is built from TRBV19 and TRBJ1-2; 11 bases map to TRBD1. This CDR3 region has 15 residues. V lost 3 bases and J lost 5; bases outside the gene matches: 5. Looked up from germline, CDR1 is LNHDA and CDR2 is SQIVND (reference sequence). CDR3 nucleotide sequence: TGTGCCAGTAGTATTGGGACAGGGGGAAGGTATGGCTACACCTTC. Its translation: CASSIGTGGRYGYTF.

The CDR3 DNA reads as TGTGCCAGCAGCTACAATACAGGGGCCACTGAAGCTTTCTTT. The encoded protein is CASSYNTGATEAFF. This chain uses TRBV5-4 with TRBJ1-1, with 7 bases lining up with TRBD1. Trimming took 3 bases from V and 4 from J; bases not matched to a gene: 6. This CDR3 spans 14 amino acids. The V gene's germline CDR1 is SGHNT and CDR2 YYREEE (reference sequence).

A few counts support this clone. This sequence joins TRBV4-3 and TRBJ2-3, with D perhaps TRBD2 (5 bases). This CDR3 is built from 13 residues. V was shortened by 4 bases and J by 4 bases, with 9 bases between the two germline ends. Germline V gene lookup returns CDR1 LGHNA and CDR2 YSLEER. CDR3 nucleotide sequence: TGCGCCAGCAGCCGGTCCGGGGCAGATACGCAGTATTTT. It specifies CASSRSGADTQYF.

This chain links TRBV24-1 with TRBJ2-7; possibly TRBD2 for D (5 bases). Trimming took 6 bases from V and 5 from J, leaving 13 bases between them. Germline assignment: CDR1 KGHDR and CDR2 SFDVKD. The CDR3 totals 13 residues. The CDR3 region has the DNA TGTGCCACCAGTAGGACGGGATGGGACGAGCAGTACTTC. Residues: CATSRTGWDEQYF.